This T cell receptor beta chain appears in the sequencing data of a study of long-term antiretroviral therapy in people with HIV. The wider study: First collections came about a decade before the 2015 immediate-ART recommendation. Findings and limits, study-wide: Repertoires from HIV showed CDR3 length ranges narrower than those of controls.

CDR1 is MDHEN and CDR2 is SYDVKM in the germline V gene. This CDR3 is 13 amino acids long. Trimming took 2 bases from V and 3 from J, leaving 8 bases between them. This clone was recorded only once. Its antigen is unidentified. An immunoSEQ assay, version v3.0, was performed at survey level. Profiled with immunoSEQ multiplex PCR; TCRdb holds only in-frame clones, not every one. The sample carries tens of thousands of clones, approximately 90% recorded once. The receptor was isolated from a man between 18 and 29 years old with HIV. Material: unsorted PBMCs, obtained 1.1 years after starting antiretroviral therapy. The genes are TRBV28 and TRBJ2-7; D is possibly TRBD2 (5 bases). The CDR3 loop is CASSLIGIYEQYF. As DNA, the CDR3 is TGTGCCAGCAGTTTAATCGGGATCTACGAGCAGTACTTC.